The clone carrying this T cell receptor (beta chain) was recorded many times. Antigen unknown. Sequencing was at deep level. Authors' methods: ImmunoSEQ supplied junction-only sequences lacking quality scores, so filtering was different. Libraries were prepared by immunoSEQ multiplex PCR; TCRdb keeps only in-frame clonotypes and omits some of them. The V and J calls and the clone size are those of that table, but D and trimming were determined from the DNA. The table includes about half a million clones, 60% to 80% detected once. The sample belongs to a study of shared clonotypes between healthy human individuals. Germline V gene data show CDR1 as SGHNT and CDR2 as YENEEA. The CDR3 extends over 18 amino acids. J was trimmed by 2 bases and V by 5 bases; bases with no gene match: 9. Broader study findings: Sequencing depth was a factor that was expected to affect clonotype sharing among donors.

This TCR was recovered from a woman aged 40-49 years in good health. Some clones in this sample may be carry-over from other donors' samples. The sequencing sample was made of PBMCs. The gene calls are TRBV11-3 and TRBJ2-2; 12 nucleotides match TRBD2. The chain's CDR3 is CASSSGTSGWSNTGELFF. In DNA form, the CDR3 reads TGTGCCAGCAGCAGCGGGACTAGCGGGTGGTCTAACACCGGGGAGCTGTTTTTT.